This is a list of T cell receptor beta chains from one sample in a study of blood T cells in healthy people across ages. TCRdb re-derived calls from the 5' RACE reads in MiXCR, one entry per CDR3 protein. The sample yields approximately 800,000 distinct CDR3 sequences, roughly 46% seen once. The source material was blood. All receptors derive from a man at least 80 years old in good health. Both conserved end residues are part of each CDR3. The order of the fields is J gene, V gene, clone size, D gene, CDR3 protein, CDR3 DNA. D genes are given only for firm matches. Clone size is not always given. Where it is, it says once, few, many or a class for expanded clones.

TRBJ2-3 TRBV12-3/TRBV12-4 many - CASSLGGGADVQYF TGTGCCAGCAGTTTGGGGGGGGGCGCAGATGTGCAGTATTTT
TRBJ2-7 TRBV20-1 - - CSARDSRSTEQYF TGCAGTGCTAGAGATTCCAGAAGTACCGAGCAGTACTTC
TRBJ2-1 TRBV12-3/TRBV12-4 - TRBD1 CASRARQGDEQFF TGTGCCAGCAGGGCTAGACAGGGGGATGAGCAGTTCTTC
TRBJ1-4 TRBV29-1 few - CSVAEPATNEKLFF TGCAGCGTAGCGGAGCCCGCAACTAATGAAAAACTGTTTTTT
TRBJ2-7 TRBV4-1 few TRBD2 CASSSLAGGHYEQYF TGTGCCAGCAGTTCTTTAGCGGGAGGCCACTACGAGCAGTACTTC
TRBJ2-2 TRBV5-1 - - CASSQGQSGGELFF TGCGCCAGCAGCCAAGGACAGTCCGGCGGGGAGCTGTTTTTT
TRBJ1-1 TRBV10-2 - - CASSEIFPEMNTEAFF TGCGCCAGCAGTGAGATCTTTCCGGAAATGAACACTGAAGCTTTCTTT
TRBJ1-5 TRBV4-3 - - CASSRITGQQPQHF TGCGCCAGCAGCCGTATTACAGGGCAACAGCCCCAGCATTTT
TRBJ2-7 TRBV20-1 - - CSAPLGGRNEQYF TGCAGTGCTCCCCTAGGGGGAAGAAATGAGCAGTACTTC
TRBJ2-7 TRBV7-2 - TRBD2 CASSYRLAGAYEQYF TGTGCCAGCAGCTACCGACTAGCGGGAGCCTACGAGCAGTACTTC
TRBJ2-2 TRBV5-1 - - CACSRGADTGELFF TGCGCCTGCAGCCGAGGCGCGGACACCGGGGAGCTGTTTTTT
TRBJ2-5 TRBV2 - - CASSEVRGIGETQYF TGTGCCAGCAGTGAAGTGCGTGGGATAGGGGAGACCCAGTACTTC
TRBJ2-7 TRBV20-1 - - CSAKQGQMQYF TGCAGTGCTAAACAAGGACAGATGCAGTACTTC
TRBJ2-1 TRBV30 few - CAWSPGSYNEQFF TGTGCCTGGAGCCCCGGGAGCTACAATGAGCAGTTCTTC
TRBJ2-1 TRBV30 few - CAWRAGDQSGHEQFF TGTGCCTGGAGAGCGGGCGACCAGAGCGGGCATGAGCAGTTCTTC
TRBJ2-7 TRBV5-1 few - CASSLYGGSSYEQYF TGCGCCAGCAGCTTGTACGGGGGAAGCTCCTACGAGCAGTACTTC
TRBJ2-5 TRBV28 few TRBD2 CASSFSTSGKEETQYF TGTGCCAGCAGTTTTAGCACTAGCGGGAAGGAAGAGACCCAGTACTTC
TRBJ2-1 TRBV29-1 many TRBD2 CSAGTSGSRNNEQFF TGCAGCGCGGGGACTAGCGGGAGTCGAAACAATGAGCAGTTCTTC
TRBJ2-5 TRBV30 - - CAWGQNQETQYF TGTGCCTGGGGACAAAACCAAGAGACCCAGTACTTC
TRBJ1-4 TRBV6-5 - - CASSYSWGVGEKLFF TGTGCCAGCAGTTACTCGTGGGGGGTAGGGGAAAAACTGTTTTTT
TRBJ1-2 TRBV2 - - CASTFLGRTEFYGYTF TGTGCCAGCACTTTCCTTGGGAGGACCGAGTTCTATGGCTACACCTTC
TRBJ1-2 TRBV6-2/TRBV6-3 - - CVSATAIFGYTF TGTGTCAGCGCTACCGCCATTTTTGGCTACACCTTC
TRBJ1-6 TRBV6-5 - - CASSYRLQSSYNSPLHF TGTGCCAGCAGTTATCGTTTACAGAGCTCCTATAATTCACCCCTCCACTTT
TRBJ2-6 TRBV7-9 - - CAGSLAFSSGANVLTF TGTGCCGGCAGCTTAGCGTTCAGCTCTGGGGCCAACGTCCTGACTTTC
TRBJ1-2 TRBV30 - TRBD1 CARSTGAHWGYTF TGTGCCCGGAGTACAGGGGCCCACTGGGGCTACACCTTC
TRBJ1-5 TRBV6-5 - - CASSYRGGSNQPQHF TGTGCCAGCAGTTATCGGGGGGGGAGCAATCAGCCCCAGCATTTT
TRBJ2-5 TRBV18 once TRBD1 CASSSTDRDQETQYF TGTGCCAGCTCATCCACCGACAGGGACCAAGAGACCCAGTACTTC
TRBJ2-3 TRBV12-3/TRBV12-4 many - CASSSPRHPSTDTQYF TGTGCCAGCAGTTCCCCAAGGCATCCTAGCACAGATACGCAGTATTTT
TRBJ2-7 TRBV12-3/TRBV12-4 - - CASSFPQSQLGNEQYF TGTGCCAGCAGTTTCCCCCAAAGTCAGCTCGGCAACGAGCAGTACTTC
TRBJ2-4 TRBV7-2 - - CASRDYGGPGNIQYF TGTGCCAGCAGAGACTATGGAGGGCCCGGGAACATTCAGTACTTC
TRBJ2-1 TRBV24-1 - - CTTSDRGDEQFF TGTACCACCAGTGATCGAGGAGATGAGCAGTTCTTC
TRBJ2-7 TRBV10-3 few - CAISESGEFIEQYF TGTGCCATCAGTGAGTCGGGGGAGTTCATCGAGCAGTACTTC
TRBJ2-7 TRBV6-1 - - CASSEIGEYEQYF TGTGCCAGCAGTGAAATTGGTGAATACGAGCAGTACTTC